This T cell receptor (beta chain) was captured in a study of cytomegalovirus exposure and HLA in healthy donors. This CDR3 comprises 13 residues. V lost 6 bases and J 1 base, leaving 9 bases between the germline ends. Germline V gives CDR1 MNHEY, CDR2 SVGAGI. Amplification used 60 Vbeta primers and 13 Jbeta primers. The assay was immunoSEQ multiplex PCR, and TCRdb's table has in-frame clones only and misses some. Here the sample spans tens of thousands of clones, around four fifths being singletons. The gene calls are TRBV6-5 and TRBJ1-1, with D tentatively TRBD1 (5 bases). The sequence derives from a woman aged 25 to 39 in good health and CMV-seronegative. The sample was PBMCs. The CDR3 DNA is TGTGCCAGCAGCCGTACAGGGAACACTGAAGCTTTCTTT. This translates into CASSRTGNTEAFF.